This T cell receptor beta chain was profiled in a study of T-cell reconstitution after alpha-beta-depleted transplantation in children (dated by TCRdb to 2016 to 2017). Regarding the study in general: T-cell immune reconstitution after TCRalphabeta/CD19-depleted allogeneic hematopoietic cell transplantation in children was quantitatively tracked in the study by means of TCR repertoire profiling.

General findings and caveats noted by the study authors: In some patients, the high TCRbeta diversity seen at day 60 was put down to recipient T cells and intrathymic progenitors that had survived conditioning. The apparently early alphabetaT-cell count recovery about two months after transplant was reportedly dependent on only several hundred rapidly expanded clones derived from non-depleted graft cells. The frequencies of hyperexpanded clones fell over the following months, and after one year, T-cell counts and TCRbeta diversity were mostly attributed to newly produced T cells.

This clonotype has just a few counts. Its antigen remains undetermined. Per-base quality was not reported, and no clone a single base away is much larger than it. Library prep was done by PCR. This sample was sequenced with an Illumina HiSeq 2500. TCR library preparation used molecular barcoding, with unique molecular identifiers applied to normalize quantification of the TCRbeta repertoire. TCRdb reanalyzed the raw reads on its own, using fastp at Q25 for trimming and MiXCR for clone calling, and kept in-frame beta chains. A single entry per CDR3 protein holds the most common genes and DNA from its merged rows. The table for this sample lists 700,000 to 950,000 distinct CDR3 sequences; about 15% of them were counted only once. Together, the top ten hold approximately 4.5% of the sample. CDR3 length: 16 amino acids, cysteine to phenylalanine. Of all the DNA, just the CDR3 is kept, 48 bases in frame from base 1. Trimming accounts for 11 bases at V and 6 bases at J, while the number of junction bases matched to no gene is 11. Via the germline V gene, CDR1 is SGHVS and CDR2 FQNEAQ.

The sample's treatment or condition label, decoded: allogeneic hematopoietic cell transplantation with graft depleted of TCRalphabeta T cells and CD19 B cells. TCRalphabeta/CD19-depleted allogeneic hematopoietic cell grafts were given to the transplant recipients, all of whom were children. The sequenced sample was PBMCs, mostly from graft donor cells, obtained 360 days after TCRalphabeta/CD19-depleted stem cell transplant. The chain uses TRBV7-8 and TRBJ2-2; the central 14 bases match TRBD2. This TCR came from a male patient aged 5 to 17 who had a stem cell transplant for acute lymphoblastic leukemia, so the T cells may come from the graft donor. The DNA reads TGTGCCGGATCGATTCGACTAGCGGGAGGGTCCGGGGAGCTGTTTTTT. This translates into CAGSIRLAGGSGELFF.